These T cell receptor beta chains were read from a single sample in a study of cytomegalovirus exposure and HLA in healthy donors. Data came from immunoSEQ multiplex PCR; TCRdb stores just in-frame clones and leaves some out. The table shows under 200,000 clones, with 71% occurring only once. Material: PBMCs. The source of these receptors is a woman in her 30s in good health and CMV-seronegative. Both conserved end residues are part of each CDR3. The D gene is left open where the match is weak. Some rows have no size entry. The others give once, few or many, or a class for an expanded clone.

j_gene,d_gene,abundance,v_gene,CDR3aa,CDR3nt
TRBJ1-1,TRBD1,few,TRBV5-4,CASSLGGGQGAYNTEAFF,TGTGCCAGCAGCTTGGGGGGGGGACAGGGGGCGTATAACACTGAAGCTTTCTTT
TRBJ1-1,NA,NA,TRBV6-6,CASRSRVNTEAFF,TGTGCCAGCAGGTCCAGGGTTAACACTGAAGCTTTCTTT
TRBJ1-1,TRBD1,NA,TRBV30,CAWSSLPWTGMNTEAFF,TGTGCCTGGAGTTCTCTCCCCTGGACAGGGATGAACACTGAAGCTTTCTTT
TRBJ2-3,TRBD1,NA,TRBV30,CAGTGYLTDTQYF,TGTGCCGGGACAGGATATCTCACAGATACGCAGTATTTT
TRBJ2-3,NA,NA,TRBV7-3,CASSLTGESTDTQYF,TGTGCCAGCAGCTTAACGGGAGAGAGCACAGATACGCAGTATTTT
TRBJ1-6,NA,few,TRBV10-3,CAISESPWRGPSSYNSPLHF,TGTGCCATCAGTGAGTCACCTTGGCGGGGGCCAAGCTCCTATAATTCACCCCTCCACTTT
TRBJ2-2,NA,NA,TRBV19,CASRPNSLGNTGELFF,TGTGCCAGTAGGCCGAACAGTCTCGGGAACACCGGGGAGCTGTTTTTT
TRBJ2-7,TRBD1,NA,TRBV18,CASSPPGQGFGQYF,TGTGCCAGCTCGCCCCCGGGACAGGGTTTTGGGCAGTACTTC
TRBJ2-1,NA,NA,TRBV5-1,CASSSHSSASNKYNEQFF,TGCGCCAGCAGCTCCCACTCTAGCGCCAGTAACAAGTACAATGAGCAGTTCTTC
TRBJ2-5,NA,NA,TRBV11-3,CASSLDAGARETQYF,TGTGCCAGCAGCTTAGATGCGGGGGCGAGGGAGACCCAGTACTTC
TRBJ2-7,TRBD2,NA,TRBV6-5,CASSPGLAGANEQYF,TGTGCCAGCAGCCCGGGACTAGCGGGAGCCAACGAGCAGTACTTC
TRBJ1-5,TRBD1,NA,TRBV7-8,CASSLGTGLQPQHF,TGTGCCAGCAGCTTGGGGACAGGGCTTCAGCCCCAGCATTTT
TRBJ2-1,TRBD2,NA,TRBV19,CASRTSGSYNEQFF,TGTGCCAGTAGAACTAGCGGCTCCTACAATGAGCAGTTCTTC
TRBJ2-7,TRBD1,NA,TRBV4-1,CASSPALDRLYEQYF,TGCGCCAGCAGTCCGGCCCTGGACAGGCTCTACGAGCAGTACTTC
TRBJ2-7,TRBD1,NA,TRBV18,CASTGDREKDEQYF,TGTGCCAGCACAGGGGACAGGGAAAAAGACGAGCAGTACTTC
TRBJ2-3,NA,few,TRBV7-9,CASSLAQGTDTQYF,TGTGCCAGCAGCTTAGCGCAGGGGACAGATACGCAGTATTTT
TRBJ2-7,NA,NA,TRBV4-2,CASSQDPGGYEQYF,TGTGCCAGCAGCCAGGACCCCGGAGGCTACGAGCAGTACTTC
TRBJ2-6,NA,few,TRBV7-9,CASSLARDSTIGANVLTF,TGTGCCAGCAGCTTGGCCAGAGACTCCACTATCGGGGCCAACGTCCTGACTTTC
TRBJ2-7,NA,NA,TRBV6-5,CASSPGHFYEQYF,TGTGCCAGCAGTCCGGGACACTTCTACGAGCAGTACTTC
TRBJ1-2,NA,NA,TRBV10-3,CASLVLENLGYTF,TGTGCCAGCCTCGTACTTGAGAATCTTGGCTACACCTTC
TRBJ1-5,NA,NA,TRBV2,CASTYREEQPQHF,TGTGCCAGCACCTACAGGGAAGAACAGCCCCAGCATTTT
TRBJ1-2,TRBD1,NA,TRBV5-4,CASSHGTGTYGYPF,TGTGCCAGCAGCCACGGGACAGGCACCTATGGCTACCCCTTC